This T cell receptor (beta chain) was sequenced for a study of blood T cell repertoires in COVID-19. Some clones are missing from TCRdb's copy, which holds only in-frame ones; the method was immunoSEQ multiplex PCR. The sample carries a few hundred thousand clones, roughly 89% recorded once. V shed 2 bases, J shed 7 bases, and the junction held 6 bases outside the gene matches. This CDR3 contains 15 residues. The germline CDR1 and CDR2 sequences are SGDLS and YYNGEE. The chain links TRBV9 to TRBJ1-4, with 9 positions matching TRBD1. Sequencing was carried out using peripheral blood. This TCR derives from a woman in her forties who had recovered from COVID-19. CDR3 coding DNA: TGTGCCAGCAGCGTCGGGACAGGGAATGGTGAAAAACTGTTTTTT. Encoded protein: CASSVGTGNGEKLFF.